The 3 T cell receptor beta chains below come from one sample, sequenced in a study of blood T cell repertoires in COVID-19. Profiling relied on immunoSEQ multiplex PCR, and the TCRdb table lists in-frame clones only, not all of them. The repertoire consists of roughly 260,000 clones, with about 88% occurring once and the leading ten covering about 2.1%. The sequencing sample was made of peripheral blood. These receptors were collected from a woman between 35 and 50 years old who had recovered from COVID-19.

The rearrangement links TRBV19 to TRBJ1-2; 9 bases map to TRBD1. The length of the CDR3 is 15 residues. Losses at the gene ends were 6 bases for V and 2 bases for J; bases not matched to a gene: 7. Germline loops: CDR1 LNHDA, CDR2 SQIVND (reference sequence). The DNA for the CDR3 is TGTGCCAGTAGCCGACAGGGGGAGTACAACTATGGCTACACCTTC. Translated, it gives CASSRQGEYNYGYTF.

The chain joins TRBV18 to TRBJ2-3; 8 bases are shared with TRBD1. CDR3 size: 16 residues. The V and J ends lost 5 bases and 2 bases, in that order; junction bases with no gene match: 9. The germline V gene has CDR1 KGHSH and CDR2 LQKENI. The CDR3: CASSSGQGASTDTQYF. The CDR3 DNA is TGTGCCAGCTCATCAGGACAGGGAGCCTCCACAGATACGCAGTATTTT.

The rearrangement uses TRBV19 and TRBJ2-3, with 12 bases lining up with TRBD1. V was clipped by 9 bases and J by 5 bases; unmatched bases: 6. Germline lookup yields CDR1 LNHDA and CDR2 SQIVND (reference sequence). The CDR3 spans 14 residues. CDR3 protein: CASRDRGRGDTQYF. The CDR3 DNA follows: TGTGCCAGCCGGGACAGGGGGCGCGGAGATACGCAGTATTTT. The variable domain in full, with the rest retrieved from reference TRBV19 and TRBJ2-3, is DGGITQSPKYLFRKEGQNVTLSCEQNLNHDAMYWYRQDPGQGLRLIYYSQIVNDFQKGDIAEGYSVSREKKESFPLTVTSAQKNPTAFYLCASRDRGRGDTQYFGPGTRLTVL.